This TCR beta chain was captured in a study of T cell responses to AZD1222 COVID-19 vaccine. Worth noting for this clone: Its antigen is not known.

Profiling relied on immunoSEQ multiplex PCR, and the TCRdb table lists in-frame clones only, not all of them. The profile covers over 75,000 clones, with approximately 89% appearing a single time and about 2.2% taken by the ten largest. Germline CDR1 reads SNHLY; CDR2 reads FYNNEI. This CDR3 comprises 14 residues. V dropped 5 bases and J dropped 0 bases, with 10 bases sitting between them. Overall study results and limits: It was only after the peak T cell response that any repertoires were sampled. There were mostly white British donors and more females than males, and clonal diversity was possibly underestimated. At study baseline, merely five or six AZD1222 recipients were seropositive. Once two AZD1222 doses were given, Spike-specific TCR breadth and depth went up.

This chain uses TRBV2 with TRBJ1-1; D gene ambiguous. Sample: peripheral blood, taken on day 0 of AZD1222 vaccination. This receptor was obtained from an adult in good health. CDR3 in DNA: TGTGCCAGCAGTTTAACTCAGGTGAACACTGAAGCTTTCTTT. Amino acid sequence: CASSLTQVNTEAFF.